Listed below are T cell receptor beta chains from one sample, sequenced in a study of blood T cell repertoires in COVID-19. TCRdb keeps only in-frame clones here, not all; method: immunoSEQ multiplex PCR. Of about 130,000 clones detected, 77% appear once; the ten largest clones hold about 18%. The sample comprised peripheral blood. The receptors here all came from an elderly man with acute or convalescent COVID-19. CDR3s include the opening cysteine and the closing phenylalanine or tryptophan. D genes are given only for firm matches. The listing skips clone size in some rows; elsewhere it reads once, few, many or a size class.

TRBV20-1	TRBJ2-7	-	-	CSAGDYEQYF	TGCAGTGCAGGGGATTACGAGCAGTACTTC
TRBV19	TRBJ2-3	TRBD1	few	CASRDRGTAATDTQYF	TGTGCCAGTAGAGACCGAGGGACAGCTGCTACAGATACGCAGTATTTT
TRBV6-4	TRBJ1-1	-	-	CASKRTENTEAFF	TGTGCCAGCAAACGGACAGAGAACACTGAAGCTTTCTTT
TRBV9	TRBJ2-3	TRBD2	-	CASSVLAGDLTDTQYF	TGTGCCAGCAGCGTACTAGCGGGGGATCTCACAGATACGCAGTATTTT
TRBV6-5	TRBJ1-5	-	-	CASRTTRNQPQHF	TGTGCCAGCAGGACAACCAGGAATCAGCCCCAGCATTTT
TRBV18	TRBJ2-1	TRBD1	-	CASSPPGQGAGNEQFF	TGTGCCAGCTCACCCCCGGGACAGGGGGCTGGGAATGAGCAGTTCTTC
TRBV6-5	TRBJ2-7	-	-	CASTHSNEQYF	TGTGCCAGCACCCACAGCAACGAGCAGTACTTC
TRBV3-1/TRBV3-2	TRBJ1-3	-	-	CASSPPGGGGNTIYF	TGTGCCAGCAGCCCCCCTGGGGGGGGTGGGAACACCATATATTTT
TRBV7-2	TRBJ1-2	TRBD1	-	CASTFQGASRGYTF	TGTGCCAGCACGTTTCAGGGGGCAAGCAGGGGCTACACCTTC
TRBV13	TRBJ2-7	-	-	CASSRAGTYEQYF	TGTGCCAGCAGCCGGGCGGGGACCTACGAGCAGTACTTC
TRBV27	TRBJ2-3	-	-	CASSAGRGLADTQYF	TGTGCCAGCAGCGCGGGGCGGGGATTGGCAGATACGCAGTATTTT
TRBV11-1	TRBJ2-6	TRBD1	-	CASSLSGGSGANVLTF	TGTGCCAGCAGCTTATCAGGGGGCTCTGGGGCCAACGTCCTGACTTTC
TRBV15	TRBJ2-7	-	-	CATSPTRIGDEQYF	TGTGCCACCAGCCCGACTAGGATTGGCGACGAGCAGTACTTC
TRBV5-4	TRBJ1-3	-	-	CASSLGQGTGNTIYF	TGTGCCAGCAGCTTGGGGCAGGGCACTGGAAACACCATATATTTT
TRBV3-1/TRBV3-2	TRBJ1-5	-	-	CASSQGGQPQHF	TGTGCCAGCAGCCAAGGAGGGCAGCCCCAGCATTTT
TRBV6-2/TRBV6-3	TRBJ1-5	-	-	CASSFSGAQHF	TGTGCCAGCAGTTTTTCAGGGGCCCAGCATTTT
TRBV30	TRBJ2-5	-	-	CAWSLGAPGLFAETQYF	TGTGCCTGGAGTCTTGGGGCCCCGGGACTGTTCGCCGAGACCCAGTACTTC
TRBV6-5	TRBJ1-2	-	-	CASSLASNYGYTF	TGTGCCAGCAGCCTAGCGTCTAACTATGGCTACACCTTC
TRBV7-2	TRBJ2-3	-	-	CASSLVSSGRPSTDTQYF	TGTGCCAGCAGCTTAGTTTCTTCAGGGCGGCCTAGCACAGATACGCAGTATTTT
TRBV11-3	TRBJ2-1	TRBD2	-	CASSLESAGGLNEQFF	TGTGCCAGCAGCTTAGAGTCAGCGGGGGGGCTCAATGAGCAGTTCTTC
TRBV5-1	TRBJ2-1	TRBD1	-	CASSPGTGEWNEQFF	TGCGCCAGCAGCCCCGGGACAGGGGAGTGGAATGAGCAGTTCTTC
TRBV7-9	TRBJ2-2	TRBD2	once	CASSFPGTSSGELFF	TGTGCCAGCAGCTTCCCTGGGACTAGTTCCGGGGAGCTGTTTTTT
TRBV4-1	TRBJ1-6	-	-	CASSLRVEPAAYSPLHF	TGCGCCAGCAGCCTTCGCGTGGAGCCAGCAGCCTATTCACCCCTCCACTTT
TRBV11-3	TRBJ2-5	-	-	CASSLNGETQYF	TGTGCCAGCAGCTTAAACGGAGAGACCCAGTACTTC
TRBV18	TRBJ2-7	-	-	CASSREEGYEQYF	TGTGCCAGCTCACGTGAGGAGGGCTACGAGCAGTACTTC
TRBV2	TRBJ1-1	TRBD1	-	CASSPQGATEAFF	TGTGCCAGCAGCCCGCAGGGGGCCACTGAAGCTTTCTTT
TRBV7-2	TRBJ1-1	TRBD1	-	CASSLGYGTANTEAFF	TGTGCCAGCAGCTTGGGATACGGGACAGCCAACACTGAAGCTTTCTTT
TRBV4-1	TRBJ2-5	TRBD2	-	CASTPGASSGGLETQYF	TGCGCCAGCACCCCGGGGGCGAGCAGCGGGGGGTTAGAGACCCAGTACTTC
TRBV5-4	TRBJ2-4	TRBD1	-	CASSLGGQAAKNIQYF	TGTGCCAGCAGCTTGGGGGGACAGGCAGCCAAAAACATTCAGTACTTC
TRBV7-3	TRBJ1-6	-	few	CASSLTPGGNSPLHF	TGTGCCAGCAGCTTAACCCCGGGTGGGAATTCACCCCTCCACTTT
TRBV19	TRBJ2-1	-	-	CASSIDPTVQQFF	TGTGCCAGTAGTATAGACCCCACAGTACAGCAGTTCTTC
TRBV20-1	TRBJ2-5	TRBD1	-	CSAQGVETQYF	TGCAGTGCCCAGGGGGTAGAGACCCAGTACTTC